These 18 T cell receptor beta chains came from one sample sequenced in a study of cytomegalovirus exposure and HLA in healthy donors. Profiling relied on immunoSEQ multiplex PCR, and the TCRdb table lists in-frame clones only, not all of them. The table shows fewer than 400,000 clones, with approximately 86% occurring only once. Sample: PBMCs. All receptors derive from a man aged 30 to 39 in good health and CMV-seronegative.

This chain uses TRBV5-6 with TRBJ2-7, with D perhaps TRBD2 (7 bases). V lost 0 bases, J lost 5 bases, and 18 bases lay in between. This CDR3 spans 16 amino acids. Per the germline V gene, CDR1 is SGHDT and CDR2 is YYEEEE. The CDR3 DNA sequence: TGTGCCAGCAGCTTGGTAGGGAGGGGGATAGGGGACGAGCAGTACTTC. Residues: CASSLVGRGIGDEQYF.

This clone was counted a single time. The chain uses TRBV2 and TRBJ2-5; TRBD1 is a possible D gene (5 bases). The CDR3 loop spans 18 amino acids. Per the germline V gene, CDR1 is SNHLY and CDR2 is FYNNEI. The ends were cut back, 10 bases at V and 3 bases at J, with 30 bases in the middle. The CDR3 DNA reads TGTGCCAACCTCGATGCGACTTGGGTCGCAAGGGGCAAAGAGACCCAGTACTTC. Encoded protein: CANLDATWVARGKETQYF.

The chain carries TRBV10-2 and TRBJ2-6, with 7 bases identical to TRBD1. This CDR3 region has 15 residues. With 4 bases clipped from V and 4 bases from J, the junction kept 4 bases outside the gene matches. Per the germline V gene, CDR1 is WSHSY and CDR2 is SAAADI. CDR3 amino acids: CASSVTGTGANVLTF. The CDR3 DNA is TGCGCCAGCAGTGTGACAGGGACCGGGGCCAACGTCCTGACTTTC.

Comment on this clone: The same CDR3 arises from other DNA sequences in this sample as well. The rearrangement uses TRBV7-2 and TRBJ2-1; a possible D gene is TRBD2 (7 bases). The germline V and J ends were trimmed by 1 base and 4 bases, with 11 bases remaining between them. Per the germline V gene, CDR1 is SGHTA and CDR2 is FQGNSA. The CDR3 has 15 amino acids. Written as DNA, the CDR3 is TGTGCCAGCAGCTTAGGCGGGGGCCCTTACAATGAGCAGTTCTTC. Its translation: CASSLGGGPYNEQFF.

The chain links TRBV11-2 to TRBJ2-7; 9 nucleotides align to TRBD1. The ends lost 1 base at V and 3 bases at J; junction bases unmatched: 7. Germline V lookup: CDR1 SGHAT, CDR2 FQNNGV. This CDR3 is 16 amino acids long. Here the CDR3 DNA reads TGTGCCAGCAGCTTAGGGGGCCGGGACAGGGACTACGAGCAGTACTTC. Encoded protein: CASSLGGRDRDYEQYF. Filled out from reference TRBV11-2 and TRBJ2-7, the complete variable domain reads EAGVAQSPRYKIIEKRQSVAFWCNPISGHATLYWYQQILGQGPKLLIQFQNNGVVDDSQLPKDRFSAERLKGVDSTLKIQPAKLEDSAVYLCASSLGGRDRDYEQYFGPGTRLTVT.

The chain has TRBV2 and TRBJ1-1; D not certain. This CDR3 contains 14 residues. Germline V gives CDR1 SNHLY, CDR2 FYNNEI. V gave up 4 bases and J gave up 0 bases, with 9 bases separating them. The CDR3: CASSVEALNTEAFF. The CDR3 bases are TGTGCCAGCAGTGTCGAGGCCCTGAACACTGAAGCTTTCTTT.

The chain couples TRBV6-5 to TRBJ2-7; D possibly corresponds to TRBD1 (5 bases). The CDR3 length is 12 residues. V was cut by 5 bases and J by 5 bases, with 10 bases left in between. The germline CDR1 and CDR2 sequences are MNHEY and SVGAGI. The CDR3 DNA is TGTGCCAGCAGTGCAGGGTTCCACGAGCAGTACTTC. It is translated as CASSAGFHEQYF.

This chain connects TRBV25-1 to TRBJ2-5; no clear D. The V end was cut by 3 bases, the J end by 7 bases, with 18 bases between. The CDR3 has 15 amino acids. The germline V gene has CDR1 MGHDK and CDR2 SYGVNS. This chain's CDR3 is CASSDTRKPSGTQYF. CDR3 DNA sequence: TGTGCCAGCAGTGACACCCGGAAACCCTCGGGGACCCAGTACTTC.

The chain couples TRBV6-5 to TRBJ1-3; possibly TRBD1 for D (5 bases). V dropped 6 bases and J dropped 8 bases, with 8 bases sitting between them. The germline V gene has CDR1 MNHEY and CDR2 SVGAGI. The CDR3 runs 11 residues. The chain's CDR3 is CASSPGHTIYF. CDR3 nucleotide sequence: TGTGCCAGCAGCCCAGGGCACACCATATATTTT.

This clone came up once. The rearrangement joins TRBV9 to TRBJ1-2; D perhaps matches TRBD1 (5 bases). Germline values: CDR1 SGDLS, CDR2 YYNGEE. CDR3 size: 13 residues. With 4 bases removed from V and 3 bases from J, the gap between germline ends came to 10 bases. CDR3 protein: CASSHGGDYGYTF. CDR3 DNA sequence: TGTGCCAGCAGCCACGGGGGTGACTATGGCTACACCTTC.

V is TRBV7-9 and J is TRBJ1-2, with D perhaps TRBD1 (6 bases). V lost 4 bases and J 9 bases, leaving 9 bases between the germline ends. CDR1 and CDR2 (germline): SEHNR, FQNEAQ (reference sequence). The CDR3 loop spans 11 amino acids. The CDR3 reads CASSSQGSYTF. DNA for the CDR3: TGTGCCAGCAGCTCCCAGGGGAGCTACACCTTC.

This chain links TRBV18 with TRBJ1-4, with TRBD1 matching 10 bases. The V segment lost 6 bases and the J segment 8 bases; nucleotides outside the gene matches: 9. This CDR3 contains 15 residues. Germline loops: CDR1 KGHSH, CDR2 LQKENI. CDR3: CASSARGQGEEKLFF. CDR3 DNA sequence: TGTGCCAGCTCGGCCCGTGGACAGGGGGAGGAAAAACTGTTTTTT. The variable domain in full, with the rest retrieved from reference TRBV18 and TRBJ1-4, is NAGVMQNPRHLVRRRGQEARLRCSPMKGHSHVYWYRQLPEEGLKFMVYLQKENIIDESGMPKERFSAEFPKEGPSILRIQQVVRGDSAAYFCASSARGQGEEKLFFGSGTQLSVL.

This chain uses TRBV5-1 with TRBJ1-1; D is ambiguous. V gave up 2 bases and J gave up 5 bases, with 10 bases separating them. Germline CDR1 reads SGHRS; CDR2 reads YFSETQ. The CDR3 has 13 residues. CDR3: CASSFRSDTEAFF. The CDR3 coding sequence is TGCGCCAGCAGCTTTCGGAGTGATACTGAAGCTTTCTTT.

DNA for the CDR3: TGTGCCATCAGTGAGTCAGACCAGACAGGGTATCAAGAGACCCAGTACTTC. Translated, it gives CAISESDQTGYQETQYF. This chain uses TRBV10-3 with TRBJ2-5; 7 bases line up with TRBD1. Germline V lookup: CDR1 ENHRY, CDR2 SYGVKD. This CDR3 contains 17 residues. Trimming removed 0 bases from V and 2 bases from J; junction bases left unmatched: 9.

The chain couples TRBV6-6 to TRBJ1-5; unclear D gene. The CDR3 has 14 amino acids. V was clipped by 0 bases and J by 5 bases, with 8 bases between them. Looked up from germline, CDR1 is MNHNY and CDR2 is SVGAGI (reference sequence). The CDR3 DNA sequence: TGTGCCAGCAGTTACTCGTCAGACTATCAGCCCCAGCATTTT. Its translation is CASSYSSDYQPQHF.

This clone has only a few counts. The chain couples TRBV9 to TRBJ2-2; 7 bases align to TRBD1. The CDR3 loop spans 15 amino acids. V was clipped by 2 bases and J by 6 bases; unmatched bases: 7. Germline CDR1 is SGDLS and CDR2 is YYNGEE. The DNA of the CDR3 is TGTGCCAGCAGCGTCGGGGACAGTCGAGCCGGGGAGCTGTTTTTT. This gives the protein CASSVGDSRAGELFF.

The rearrangement links TRBV28 to TRBJ1-5; 7 positions agree with TRBD1. This CDR3 region has 17 residues. V was clipped by 5 bases and J by 0 bases; unmatched bases: 10. From germline, CDR1 is MDHEN and CDR2 SYDVKM. The CDR3 DNA sequence: TGTGCCAGCAGTCTCTCGGGACAGTTTTATAGCAATCAGCCCCAGCATTTT. Translation: CASSLSGQFYSNQPQHF.

The chain recombines TRBV5-1 with TRBJ2-3; 13 bases map to TRBD2. Germline V gene sequence: CDR1 SGHRS, CDR2 YFSETQ. The CDR3 has 15 residues. V was pared by 1 base and J by 7 bases, with 3 bases of the junction left unmatched. The DNA of the CDR3 is TGCGCCAGCAGCTTGACTAGCGGGGGGGCTTATACGCAGTATTTT. Protein: CASSLTSGGAYTQYF.